Listed here are 24 T cell receptor beta chains from one sample, sequenced in a study of siplizumab effects on memory and regulatory T cells. Sequenced by immunoSEQ multiplex PCR; TCRdb stores in-frame clones only, minus some. The sample includes some 99,000 clones, about 90% of them seen just once. The sample taken for sequencing was Tregs sorted from blood. Receptors originate from a human donor in good health.

This clone was recorded only once. The chain is built from TRBV10-1 and TRBJ2-3; TRBD2 is a possible D gene (6 bases). V was cut by 6 bases and J by 14 bases, with 21 bases left in between. The length of the CDR3 is 13 residues. CDR1 and CDR2 from the germline V gene are WNHNN and SYGVQD (reference sequence). The CDR3 sequence is CASSRGAGTGRYF. The CDR3 bases are TGCGCCAGCAGCCGCGGGGCCGGGACTGGACGGTATTTT.

The rearrangement links TRBV21-1 to TRBJ2-4; the table's D gene call, TRBD1, was not cross checked with the DNA. TRBV21-1 is shown as a pseudogene. The CDR3 covers 16 residues. The DNA of the CDR3 is TGTGCCAGCAGCCCCCGTGGGGGCCTAGCCAAAAACATTCAGTACTTC. It codes for CASSPRGGLAKNIQYF.

This chain joins TRBV7-2 and TRBJ1-5, with D unresolved. The CDR3 loop spans 15 amino acids. Trimming took off 3 bases at V and 0 bases at J, with 9 bases between the two ends. Per germline, CDR1 SGHTA and CDR2 FQGNSA. CDR3: CASSFVSYSNQPQHF. For the CDR3, the DNA is TGTGCCAGCAGCTTCGTGAGTTATAGCAATCAGCCCCAGCATTTT. Full variable domain (remainder filled in from reference TRBV7-2 and TRBJ1-5): GAGVSQSPSNKVTEKGKDVELRCDPISGHTALYWYRQSLGQGLEFLIYFQGNSAPDKSGLPSDRFSAERTGGSVSTLTIQRTQQEDSAVYLCASSFVSYSNQPQHFGDGTRLSIL.

The rearrangement joins TRBV6-5 to TRBJ2-3; TRBD2 matches at 7 bases. The CDR3 spans 15 residues. J was trimmed by 1 base and V by 3 bases; bases with no gene match: 4. CDR1 is MNHEY, CDR2 SVGAGI, per germline. CDR3 nucleotide sequence: TGTGCCAGCAGTTATCGCGGGAGCCGCACAGATACGCAGTATTTT. Its protein product is CASSYRGSRTDTQYF.

J is TRBJ2-5 and V is TRBV5-6, with D possibly being TRBD2 (6 bases). Trimming cost V 1 base and J 5 bases, with 12 bases left between them. This CDR3 region has 14 residues. The V gene's germline CDR1 is SGHDT and CDR2 YYEEEE. The CDR3 loop reads CASSLRAGRETQYF. The CDR3 DNA reads TGTGCCAGCAGCTTGCGGGCGGGGAGGGAGACCCAGTACTTC.

The J gene is TRBJ2-7, the V gene TRBV19; D gene uncertain. This CDR3 spans 13 amino acids. The germline V gene has CDR1 LNHDA and CDR2 SQIVND (reference sequence). Trimming removed 3 bases from V and 4 bases from J, with 10 bases in between. The CDR3 DNA reads as TGTGCCAGTAGTATGGGCCAGATTTACGAGCAGTACTTC. This sequence encodes CASSMGQIYEQYF.

V is TRBV7-2 and J is TRBJ2-1, with 9 bases lining up with TRBD2. Germline CDR1 SGHTA, CDR2 FQGNSA. V lost 5 bases to trimming and J lost 3 bases; unmatched junction nucleotides: 8. The CDR3 is 16 amino acids. The CDR3 DNA sequence: TGTGCCAGCAGCGCCCCTAGCGGGACAATCTACAATGAGCAGTTCTTC. It is translated as CASSAPSGTIYNEQFF.

This clone was recorded only once. V and J are TRBV27 and TRBJ2-1; 8 nucleotides line up with TRBD2. The CDR3 is 16 amino acids. Germline CDR1 is MNHEY and CDR2 is SMNVEV (reference sequence). V shed 3 bases, J shed 4 bases, and the junction held 8 bases outside the gene matches. This CDR3 is CASSFAAAGAYNEQFF. Here the CDR3 DNA reads TGTGCCAGCAGTTTCGCCGCAGCGGGAGCTTACAATGAGCAGTTCTTC.

The chain uses TRBV18 and TRBJ2-3, with 14 bases lining up with TRBD2. V was clipped by 5 bases and J by 4 bases; unmatched bases: 5. Germline values: CDR1 KGHSH, CDR2 LQKENI. This CDR3 contains 16 residues. This chain's CDR3 is CASSAGLAGEADTQYF. CDR3 DNA sequence: TGTGCCAGCTCAGCGGGACTAGCGGGAGAGGCAGATACGCAGTATTTT.

The chain recombines TRBV4-2 with TRBJ2-2; 7 bases match TRBD2. With V trimmed by 4 bases and J by 0 bases, 14 bases remained unmatched. CDR1 and CDR2 from the germline V gene are LGHNA and YNFKEQ. This CDR3 comprises 19 residues. CDR3 DNA: TGTGCCAGCAGCCCAGAAACCCGCGGGAGCATCGCGAACACCGGGGAGCTGTTTTTT. Its protein is CASSPETRGSIANTGELFF.

This chain connects TRBV7-8 to TRBJ2-2; D may be TRBD1 or TRBD2 (7 bases each). The CDR3 loop spans 15 amino acids. CDR1 SGHVS and CDR2 FQNEAQ come from the germline V gene. Trimming pared 5 bases from V and 2 bases from J, leaving 12 bases between. CDR3 DNA: TGTGCCAGCAGCCAGGGGGGGAGTAACACCGGGGAGCTGTTTTTT. Its protein is CASSQGGSNTGELFF.

The gene calls are TRBV19 and TRBJ2-5; 11 nucleotides match TRBD2. There are 20 residues in the CDR3. Germline CDR1 is LNHDA and CDR2 is SQIVND (reference sequence). V lost 0 bases, J lost 0 bases, and 12 bases stayed unmatched. CDR3 residues: CASSIDAIGGTSGNQETQYF. In nucleotides, the CDR3 is TGTGCCAGTAGTATAGATGCTATTGGGGGGACTAGCGGTAACCAAGAGACCCAGTACTTC. The full variable domain, in which reference TRBV19 and TRBJ2-5 provide the parts outside the CDR3, is DGGITQSPKYLFRKEGQNVTLSCEQNLNHDAMYWYRQDPGQGLRLIYYSQIVNDFQKGDIAEGYSVSREKKESFPLTVTSAQKNPTAFYLCASSIDAIGGTSGNQETQYFGPGTRLLVL.

The J gene is TRBJ2-7, the V gene TRBV4-1; D is ambiguous. The CDR3 loop spans 18 amino acids. Germline CDR1 and CDR2: MGHRA and YSYEKL. Trimming took off 4 bases at V and 0 bases at J, with 22 bases between the two ends. DNA for the CDR3: TGCGCCAGCAGCCCCTGGGGTAGTTCGAATAGAGACTCCTACGAGCAGTACTTC. This encodes CASSPWGSSNRDSYEQYF.

The rearrangement uses TRBV9 and TRBJ2-7; 8 bases agree with TRBD1. V was clipped by 6 bases and J by 2 bases; unmatched bases: 10. The CDR3 is made up of 15 amino acids. Germline lookup yields CDR1 SGDLS and CDR2 YYNGEE. CDR3 bases: TGTGCCAGCAACGACGGGACAGGTGGAGCCTACGAGCAGTACTTC. Protein: CASNDGTGGAYEQYF.

The rearrangement links TRBV30 to TRBJ1-1; D perhaps matches TRBD1 (5 bases). Germline V gene lookup returns CDR1 GTSNPN and CDR2 SVGIG (reference sequence). The CDR3 has 14 residues. With 0 bases removed from V and 1 base from J, the gap between germline ends came to 9 bases. Here the CDR3 reads CAWSVGHPNTEAFF. CDR3 bases: TGTGCCTGGAGTGTCGGACACCCGAACACTGAAGCTTTCTTT.

The V and J genes are TRBV6-1 and TRBJ2-1, with D tentatively TRBD1 or TRBD2 (5 bases each). The CDR3 has 11 residues. Germline CDR1 reads MNHNS; CDR2 reads SASEGT. Trimming pared 11 bases from V and 9 bases from J, leaving 14 bases between. The chain's CDR3 is CAASEGSEQFF. CDR3 sequence (DNA): TGTGCCGCTTCTGAGGGGAGTGAGCAGTTCTTC.

The rearrangement links TRBV14 to TRBJ1-1; D is ambiguous. The V end lost 4 bases, the J end lost 2 bases, and 8 bases lay between the germline ends. This CDR3 is built from 13 residues. The germline gives CDR1 SGHDN, CDR2 FVKESK. In DNA, the CDR3 is TGTGCCAGCAGCCGGACCCATAACACTGAAGCTTTCTTT. It encodes CASSRTHNTEAFF.

V usage is TRBV4-1 and J usage is TRBJ2-1, with 7 bases matching TRBD2. From germline, CDR1 is MGHRA and CDR2 YSYEKL. The ends lost 3 bases at V and 12 bases at J; junction bases unmatched: 8. The CDR3 covers 13 residues. The chain's CDR3 is CASSHTHGEGQFF. CDR3 nucleotide sequence: TGCGCCAGCAGCCATACCCACGGGGAGGGGCAGTTCTTC.

V gene TRBV5-6 combines with J gene TRBJ2-5; D remains ambiguous. Trimming shortened V by 0 bases and J by 3 bases, and 9 bases separated the two germline ends. Germline V lookup: CDR1 SGHDT, CDR2 YYEEEE. The length of the CDR3 is 14 residues. The CDR3 reads CASSLESAEETQYF. The CDR3 nucleotides are TGTGCCAGCAGCTTGGAGTCGGCAGAAGAGACCCAGTACTTC.

The CDR3: CATSRGGTRAYEQYF. The CDR3 region has the DNA TGTGCCACCAGCAGAGGCGGGACTAGAGCCTACGAGCAGTACTTC. The V and J genes are TRBV15 and TRBJ2-7; 8 bases align to TRBD2. The V and J ends lost 1 base and 2 bases, in that order; junction bases with no gene match: 4. Germline loops: CDR1 LNHNV, CDR2 YYDKDF (reference sequence). The CDR3 length is 15 residues.

V is TRBV5-4 and J is TRBJ1-6; D unclear. With 6 bases removed from V and 1 base from J, the gap between germline ends came to 8 bases. The CDR3 totals 14 residues. CDR1 is SGHNT, CDR2 YYREEE, per germline (reference sequence). The CDR3 sequence is CASKRQSYNSPLHF. CDR3 coding DNA: TGTGCCAGCAAAAGACAATCCTATAATTCACCCCTCCACTTT.

This chain joins TRBV7-9 and TRBJ2-3; no clear D. The ends were cut back, 1 base at V and 2 bases at J, with 7 bases in the middle. CDR1 is SEHNR and CDR2 is FQNEAQ in the germline V gene (reference sequence). The CDR3 has 14 amino acids. CDR3 bases: TGTGCCAGCAGCTTAGGATCGTACACAGATACGCAGTATTTT. As protein: CASSLGSYTDTQYF. The variable domain in full, with the rest retrieved from reference TRBV7-9 and TRBJ2-3, is DTGVSQNPRHKITKRGQNVTFRCDPISEHNRLYWYRQTLGQGPEFLTYFQNEAQLEKSRLLSDRFSAERPKGSFSTLEIQRTEQGDSAMYLCASSLGSYTDTQYFGPGTRLTVL.

V usage is TRBV5-1 and J usage is TRBJ2-2, with 7 bases aligning to TRBD1. The ends lost 3 bases at V and 2 bases at J; junction bases unmatched: 1. The CDR3 spans 14 residues. Germline lookup yields CDR1 SGHRS and CDR2 YFSETQ. This CDR3 is CASSWDRNTGELFF. The DNA of the CDR3 is TGCGCCAGCAGCTGGGACAGAAACACCGGGGAGCTGTTTTTT. Full variable domain (rest looked up from reference TRBV5-1 and TRBJ2-2): KAGVTQTPRYLIKTRGQQVTLSCSPISGHRSVSWYQQTPGQGLQFLFEYFSETQRNKGNFPGRFSGRQFSNSRSEMNVSTLELGDSALYLCASSWDRNTGELFFGEGSRLTVL.

V gene TRBV4-1 combines with J gene TRBJ2-1; possibly TRBD2 for D (6 bases). CDR1 and CDR2 (germline): MGHRA, YSYEKL. There are 21 residues in the CDR3. V lost 3 bases and J lost 5, with 32 bases in between. CDR3 nucleotides: TGCGCCAGCAGCCACGCTACGGGGAGGCTCCCGGGACTCAAGAGAGACAATGAGCAGTTCTTC. It translates to CASSHATGRLPGLKRDNEQFF.